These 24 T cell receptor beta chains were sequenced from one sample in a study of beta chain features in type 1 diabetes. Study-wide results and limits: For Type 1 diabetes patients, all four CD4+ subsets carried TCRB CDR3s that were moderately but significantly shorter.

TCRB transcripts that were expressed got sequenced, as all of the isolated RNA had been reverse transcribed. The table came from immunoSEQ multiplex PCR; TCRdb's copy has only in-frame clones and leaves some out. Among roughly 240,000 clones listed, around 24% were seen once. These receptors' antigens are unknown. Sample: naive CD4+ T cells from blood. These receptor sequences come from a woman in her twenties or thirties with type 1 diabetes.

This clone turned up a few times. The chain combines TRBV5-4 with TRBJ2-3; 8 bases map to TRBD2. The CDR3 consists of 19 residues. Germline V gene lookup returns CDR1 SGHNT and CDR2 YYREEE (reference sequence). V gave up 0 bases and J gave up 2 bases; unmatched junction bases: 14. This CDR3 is CASSLAGSGSLGFTDTQYF. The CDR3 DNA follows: TGTGCCAGCAGCTTGGCCGGAAGCGGGAGCCTCGGTTTCACAGATACGCAGTATTTT.

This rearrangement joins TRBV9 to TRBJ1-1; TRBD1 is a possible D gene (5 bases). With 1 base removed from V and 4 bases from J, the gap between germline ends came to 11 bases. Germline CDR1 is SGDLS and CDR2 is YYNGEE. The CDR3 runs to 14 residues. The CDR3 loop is CASSVTLGGTEAFF. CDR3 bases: TGTGCCAGCAGCGTAACTTTGGGGGGCACTGAAGCTTTCTTT.

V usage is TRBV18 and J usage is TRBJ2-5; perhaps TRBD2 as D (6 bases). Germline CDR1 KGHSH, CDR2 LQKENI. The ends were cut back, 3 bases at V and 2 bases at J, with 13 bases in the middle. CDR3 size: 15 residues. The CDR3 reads CASSPSGLLQETQYF. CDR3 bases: TGTGCCAGCTCACCTTCGGGACTTCTACAAGAGACCCAGTACTTC.

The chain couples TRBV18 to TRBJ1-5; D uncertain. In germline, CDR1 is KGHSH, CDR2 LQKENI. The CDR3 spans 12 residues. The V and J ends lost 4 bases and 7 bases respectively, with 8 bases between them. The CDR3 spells CASSLSGQPQHF. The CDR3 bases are TGTGCCAGCTCACTATCGGGACAGCCCCAGCATTTT.

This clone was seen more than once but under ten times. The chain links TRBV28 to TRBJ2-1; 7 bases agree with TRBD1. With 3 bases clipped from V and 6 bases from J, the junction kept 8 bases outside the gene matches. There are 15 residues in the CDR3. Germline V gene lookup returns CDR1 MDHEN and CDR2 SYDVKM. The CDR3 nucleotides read TGTGCCAGCAGTTTCCCCGACAGGGTAGGCAATGAGCAGTTCTTC. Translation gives CASSFPDRVGNEQFF. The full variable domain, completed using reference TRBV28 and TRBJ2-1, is DVKVTQSSRYLVKRTGEKVFLECVQDMDHENMFWYRQDPGLGLRLIYFSYDVKMKEKGDIPEGYSVSREKKERFSLILESASTNQTSMYLCASSFPDRVGNEQFFGPGTRLTVL.

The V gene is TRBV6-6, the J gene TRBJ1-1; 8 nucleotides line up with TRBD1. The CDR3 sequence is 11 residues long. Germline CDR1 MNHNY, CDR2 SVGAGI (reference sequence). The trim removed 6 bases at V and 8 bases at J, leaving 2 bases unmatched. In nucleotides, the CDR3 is TGTGCCAGCAGCCAGGGGGCCGAAGCTTTCTTT. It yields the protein CASSQGAEAFF.

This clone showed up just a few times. The CDR3 nucleotides are TGTGCCAGCAGCGGAGTCCCTCGGACAGGGGAGAACACTGAAGCTTTCTTT. Encoded protein: CASSGVPRTGENTEAFF. The J gene is TRBJ1-1, the V gene TRBV9, with 9 bases that match TRBD1. Germline-derived CDR1 and CDR2 are SGDLS and YYNGEE. The trim removed 3 bases at V and 1 base at J, leaving 10 bases unmatched. The length of the CDR3 is 17 residues.

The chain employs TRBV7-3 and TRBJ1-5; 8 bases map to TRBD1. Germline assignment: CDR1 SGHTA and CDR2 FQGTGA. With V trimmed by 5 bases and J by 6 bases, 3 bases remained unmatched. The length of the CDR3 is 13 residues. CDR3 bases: TGTGCCAGCAGCGAACAGGGGGGTCAGCCCCAGCATTTT. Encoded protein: CASSEQGGQPQHF. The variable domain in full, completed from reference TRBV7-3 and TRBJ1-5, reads GAGVSQTPSNKVTEKGKYVELRCDPISGHTALYWYRQSLGQGPEFLIYFQGTGAADDSGLPNDRFFAVRPEGSVSTLKIQRTERGDSAVYLCASSEQGGQPQHFGDGTRLSIL.

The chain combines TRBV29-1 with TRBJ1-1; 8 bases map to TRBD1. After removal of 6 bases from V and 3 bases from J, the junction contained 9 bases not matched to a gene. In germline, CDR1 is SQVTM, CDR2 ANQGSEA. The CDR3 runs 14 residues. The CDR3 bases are TGCAGCGTCAAATTAACGACAGGGGACACTGAAGCTTTCTTT. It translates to CSVKLTTGDTEAFF.

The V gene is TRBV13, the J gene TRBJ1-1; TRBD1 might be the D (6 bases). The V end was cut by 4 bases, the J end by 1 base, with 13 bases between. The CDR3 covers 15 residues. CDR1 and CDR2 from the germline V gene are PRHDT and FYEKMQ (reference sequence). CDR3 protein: CASSSMDSRNTEAFF. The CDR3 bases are TGTGCCAGCAGCTCGATGGACAGTAGGAACACTGAAGCTTTCTTT.

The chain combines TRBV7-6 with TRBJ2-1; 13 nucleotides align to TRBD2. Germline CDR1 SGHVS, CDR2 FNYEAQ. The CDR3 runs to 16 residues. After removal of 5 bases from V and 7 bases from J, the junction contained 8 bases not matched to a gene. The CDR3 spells CASSHTSGRASNEQFF. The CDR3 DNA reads TGTGCCAGCAGCCATACTAGCGGGAGGGCCAGTAATGAGCAGTTCTTC.

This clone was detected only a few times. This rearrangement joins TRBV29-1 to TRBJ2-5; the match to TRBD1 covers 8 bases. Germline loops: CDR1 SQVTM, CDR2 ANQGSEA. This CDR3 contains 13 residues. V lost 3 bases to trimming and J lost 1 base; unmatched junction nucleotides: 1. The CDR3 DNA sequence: TGCAGCGTTGACAGGGGGCTCCAAGAGACCCAGTACTTC. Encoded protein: CSVDRGLQETQYF.

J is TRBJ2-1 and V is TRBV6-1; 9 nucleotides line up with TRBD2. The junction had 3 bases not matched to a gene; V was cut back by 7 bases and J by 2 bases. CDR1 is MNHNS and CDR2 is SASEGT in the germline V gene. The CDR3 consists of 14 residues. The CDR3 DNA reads TGTGCCAGCACTAGCGGGATTGCCTACAATGAGCAGTTCTTC. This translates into CASTSGIAYNEQFF.

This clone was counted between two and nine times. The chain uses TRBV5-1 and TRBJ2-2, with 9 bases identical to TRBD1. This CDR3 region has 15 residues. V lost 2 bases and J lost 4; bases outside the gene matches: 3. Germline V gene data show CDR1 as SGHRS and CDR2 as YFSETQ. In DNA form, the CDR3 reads TGCGCCAGCAGCTTTTTGACAGGGGGCACCGGGGAGCTGTTTTTT. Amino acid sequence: CASSFLTGGTGELFF. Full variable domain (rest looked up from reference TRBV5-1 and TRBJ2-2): KAGVTQTPRYLIKTRGQQVTLSCSPISGHRSVSWYQQTPGQGLQFLFEYFSETQRNKGNFPGRFSGRQFSNSRSEMNVSTLELGDSALYLCASSFLTGGTGELFFGEGSRLTVL.

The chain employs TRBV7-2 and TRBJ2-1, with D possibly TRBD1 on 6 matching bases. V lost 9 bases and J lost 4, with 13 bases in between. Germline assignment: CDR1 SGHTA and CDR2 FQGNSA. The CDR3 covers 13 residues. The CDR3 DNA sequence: TGTGCCAGTGGGGGCCGGAGGTACAATGAGCAGTTCTTC. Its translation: CASGGRRYNEQFF.

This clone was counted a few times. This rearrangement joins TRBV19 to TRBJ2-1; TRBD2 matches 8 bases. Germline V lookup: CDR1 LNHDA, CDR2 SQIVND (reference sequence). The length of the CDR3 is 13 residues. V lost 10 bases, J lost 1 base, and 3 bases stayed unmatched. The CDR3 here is CATSGSSYNEQFF. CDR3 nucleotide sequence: TGTGCCACCAGCGGGAGTTCCTACAATGAGCAGTTCTTC. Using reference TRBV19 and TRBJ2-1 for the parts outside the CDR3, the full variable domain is DGGITQSPKYLFRKEGQNVTLSCEQNLNHDAMYWYRQDPGQGLRLIYYSQIVNDFQKGDIAEGYSVSREKKESFPLTVTSAQKNPTAFYLCATSGSSYNEQFFGPGTRLTVL.

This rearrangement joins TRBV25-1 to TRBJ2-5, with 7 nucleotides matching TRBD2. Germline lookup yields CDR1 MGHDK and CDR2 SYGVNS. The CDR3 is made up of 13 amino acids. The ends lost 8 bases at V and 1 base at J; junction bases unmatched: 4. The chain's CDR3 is CASAASGQETQYF. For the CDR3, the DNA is TGTGCCAGCGCGGCTAGCGGCCAAGAGACCCAGTACTTC.

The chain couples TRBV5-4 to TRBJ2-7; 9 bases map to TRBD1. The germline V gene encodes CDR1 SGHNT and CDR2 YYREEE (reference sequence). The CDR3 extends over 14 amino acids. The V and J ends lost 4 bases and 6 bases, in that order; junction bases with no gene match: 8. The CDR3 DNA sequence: TGTGCCAGCAGCGGGCCGGGACAGGGTCCCGAGCAGTACTTC. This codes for CASSGPGQGPEQYF. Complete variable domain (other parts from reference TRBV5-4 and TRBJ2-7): ETGVTQSPTHLIKTRGQQVTLRCSSQSGHNTVSWYQQALGQGPQFIFQYYREEENGRGNFPPRFSGLQFPNYSSELNVNALELDDSALYLCASSGPGQGPEQYFGPGTRLTVT.

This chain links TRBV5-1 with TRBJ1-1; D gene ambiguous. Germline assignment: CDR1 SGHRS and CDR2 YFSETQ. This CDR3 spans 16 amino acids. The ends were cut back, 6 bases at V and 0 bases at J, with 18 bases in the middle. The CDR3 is CASTWSELNMNTEAFF. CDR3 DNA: TGCGCCAGCACCTGGTCGGAACTAAACATGAACACTGAAGCTTTCTTT. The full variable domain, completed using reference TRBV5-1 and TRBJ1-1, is KAGVTQTPRYLIKTRGQQVTLSCSPISGHRSVSWYQQTPGQGLQFLFEYFSETQRNKGNFPGRFSGRQFSNSRSEMNVSTLELGDSALYLCASTWSELNMNTEAFFGQGTRLTVV.

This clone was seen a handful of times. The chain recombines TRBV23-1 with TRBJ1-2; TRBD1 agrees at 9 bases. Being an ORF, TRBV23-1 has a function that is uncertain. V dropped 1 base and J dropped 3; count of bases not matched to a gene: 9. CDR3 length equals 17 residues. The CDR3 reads CASSQWAKGQGDYGYTF. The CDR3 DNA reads TGCGCCAGCAGTCAATGGGCAAAGGGACAGGGAGACTATGGCTACACCTTC.

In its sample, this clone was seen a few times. The CDR3, as DNA: TGTGCCACCAGCAGAGAGACGAGAGGGACCTACGAGCAGTACTTC. It specifies CATSRETRGTYEQYF. The genes are TRBV15 and TRBJ2-7; possible D gene TRBD2, 5 bases. The germline CDR1 and CDR2 sequences are LNHNV and YYDKDF (reference sequence). CDR3 size: 15 residues. The V end lost 0 bases, the J end lost 2 bases, and 11 bases lay between the germline ends.

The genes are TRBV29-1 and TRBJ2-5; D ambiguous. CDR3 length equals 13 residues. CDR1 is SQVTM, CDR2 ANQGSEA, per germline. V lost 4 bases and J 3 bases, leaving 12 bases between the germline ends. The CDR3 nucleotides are TGCAGCGTTGCCCAGACTGGAAAAGAGACCCAGTACTTC. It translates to CSVAQTGKETQYF.

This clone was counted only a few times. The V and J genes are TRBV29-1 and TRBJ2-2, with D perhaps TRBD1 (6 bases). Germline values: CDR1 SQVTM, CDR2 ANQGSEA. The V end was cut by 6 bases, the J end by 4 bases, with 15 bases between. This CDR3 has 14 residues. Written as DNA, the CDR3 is TGCAGCGTCTTGAAGTGGGACACCACCGGGGAGCTGTTTTTT. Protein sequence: CSVLKWDTTGELFF.

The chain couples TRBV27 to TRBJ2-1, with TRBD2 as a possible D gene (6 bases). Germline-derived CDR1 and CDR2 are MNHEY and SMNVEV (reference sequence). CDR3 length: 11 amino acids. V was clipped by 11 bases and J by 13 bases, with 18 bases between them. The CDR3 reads CAARDSGYQFF. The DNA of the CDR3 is TGTGCCGCCCGGGACTCCGGTTACCAGTTCTTC.